Included here is one TCR beta chain sequence, with context. These data are taken from a study of blood T cell repertoires in COVID-19. Across the study: Collection of acute and convalescent COVID-19 samples took place in the United States, Italy and Spain. Nucleic acid was either cDNA or gDNA, and it came from T cells, B-cell-depleted T cells, or PBMCs.

Authors' data handling: Amplifying reference gene primers gave estimates of nucleated cell counts. Data came from immunoSEQ multiplex PCR; TCRdb stores just in-frame clones and leaves some out. V and J calls and clone size come straight from that table; D and trimming were deduced from the DNA. Here the sample spans 140,000 to 150,000 clones, over 80% being singletons. Trimming shortened V by 0 bases and J by 6 bases, and 8 bases separated the two germline ends. The V gene's germline CDR1 is LGHDT and CDR2 YNNKEL (reference sequence). CDR3 length equals 13 residues. The genes are TRBV3-1 (or the pseudogene TRBV3-2) and TRBJ1-1; D not resolved. The sequenced sample consisted of peripheral blood. The sequence was obtained from a man aged 30 to 39 with COVID-19, enrolled during active disease. This CDR3 reads CASSQDGGAEAFF. The CDR3 bases are TGTGCCAGCAGCCAAGATGGAGGCGCTGAAGCTTTCTTT.